These 4 T cell receptor beta chains were sequenced from one sample in a study of T cell repertoires in cytomegalovirus infection. TCRdb processed the reads anew with MiXCR; each CDR3 protein has one entry. The top ten hold 2.8% of the sample, which has approximately 700,000 distinct CDR3 sequences, 35% to 45% seen once. Material for sequencing was PBMCs. The origin of the receptors is a human donor in good health (CMV status not recorded). Some clones in this sample may be carry-over from other donors' samples.

Note on this clonotype: It may be a read error: a sequence one base away is much more abundant. The chain employs TRBV5-6 and TRBJ2-7, with 7 positions matching TRBD1. The germline gives CDR1 SGHDT, CDR2 YYEEEE. CDR3 size: 13 residues. V was clipped by 2 bases and J by 6 bases; unmatched bases: 5. The CDR3 reads CASSLGTVTEQYF. The CDR3 coding sequence is TGTGCCAGCAGCTTAGGGACAGTGACCGAGCAGTACTTC.

This clonotype turned up a few times. The chain links TRBV5-1 to TRBJ1-2, with D hard to call. The CDR3 loop spans 16 amino acids. Germline-derived CDR1 and CDR2 are SGHRS and YFSETQ. The V and J ends lost 6 bases and 4 bases respectively, with 22 bases between them. The CDR3 DNA is TGCGCCAGCAACCCCCACCCCCGGGTCAAGAGCTATGGCTACACCTTC. It yields the protein CASNPHPRVKSYGYTF. Based on the CDR3 plus reference TRBV5-1 and TRBJ1-2, the full variable domain is KAGVTQTPRYLIKTRGQQVTLSCSPISGHRSVSWYQQTPGQGLQFLFEYFSETQRNKGNFPGRFSGRQFSNSRSEMNVSTLELGDSALYLCASNPHPRVKSYGYTFGSGTRLTVV.

About this clonotype: A much larger clone differs by one base, so this may be a read error. This sequence joins TRBV7-2 and TRBJ1-2, with a weak D call TRBD1 (5 bases). This CDR3 contains 13 residues. The germline gives CDR1 SGHTA, CDR2 FQGNSA. CDR3 region: CASSEKGRHGYSF. The CDR3 coding sequence is TGTGCCAGCAGCGAGAAGGGACGGCATGGCTACTCCTTC.

The chain recombines TRBV2 with TRBJ1-2, with a tentative D call TRBD1 (6 bases). Trimming shortened V by 10 bases and J by 2 bases, and 20 bases separated the two germline ends. CDR1 and CDR2 (germline): SNHLY, FYNNEI. The CDR3 length is 15 residues. The chain's CDR3 is CAIRMTGAPNYGYTF. The CDR3 coding sequence is TGTGCCATTAGGATGACGGGGGCGCCCAACTATGGCTACACCTTC.